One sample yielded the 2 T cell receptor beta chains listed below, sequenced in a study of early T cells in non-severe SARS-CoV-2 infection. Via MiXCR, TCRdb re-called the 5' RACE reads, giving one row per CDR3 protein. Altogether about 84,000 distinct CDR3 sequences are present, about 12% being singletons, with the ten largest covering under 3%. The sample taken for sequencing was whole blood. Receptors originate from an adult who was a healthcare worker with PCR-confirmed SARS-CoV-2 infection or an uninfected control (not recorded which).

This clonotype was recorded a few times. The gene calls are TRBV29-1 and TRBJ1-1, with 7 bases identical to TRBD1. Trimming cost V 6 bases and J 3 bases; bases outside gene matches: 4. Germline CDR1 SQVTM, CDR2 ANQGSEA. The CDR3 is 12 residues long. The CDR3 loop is CSVATGYTEAFF. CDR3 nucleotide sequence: TGCAGCGTCGCGACAGGGTACACTGAAGCTTTCTTT.

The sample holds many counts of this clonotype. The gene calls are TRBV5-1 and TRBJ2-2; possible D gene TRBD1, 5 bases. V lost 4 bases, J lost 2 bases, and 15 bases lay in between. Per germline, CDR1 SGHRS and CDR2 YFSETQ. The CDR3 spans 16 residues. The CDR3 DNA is TGCGCCAGCAGCAAATTGACAGTGATCAACACCGGGGAGCTGTTTTTT. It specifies CASSKLTVINTGELFF.